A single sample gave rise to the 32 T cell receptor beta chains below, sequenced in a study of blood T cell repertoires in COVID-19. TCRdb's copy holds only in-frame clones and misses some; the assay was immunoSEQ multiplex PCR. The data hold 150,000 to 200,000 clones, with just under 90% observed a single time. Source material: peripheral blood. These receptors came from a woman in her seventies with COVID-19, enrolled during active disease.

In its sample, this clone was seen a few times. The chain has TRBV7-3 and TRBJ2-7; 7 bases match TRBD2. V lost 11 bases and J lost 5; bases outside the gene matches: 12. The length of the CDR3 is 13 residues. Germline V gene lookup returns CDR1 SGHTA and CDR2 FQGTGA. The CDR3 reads CAQLTAGLDEQYF. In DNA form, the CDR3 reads TGTGCCCAGCTTACAGCGGGACTCGACGAGCAGTACTTC.

As DNA, the CDR3 is TGTGCCAGCAGCGGTACAGGGAGTAACACTGAAGCTTTCTTT. This encodes CASSGTGSNTEAFF. V gene TRBV5-5 combines with J gene TRBJ1-1, with a possible D match to TRBD1 (6 bases). V was shortened by 4 bases and J by 2 bases, with 12 bases between the two germline ends. Germline values: CDR1 SGHKS, CDR2 YYEKEE (reference sequence). This CDR3 has 14 residues.

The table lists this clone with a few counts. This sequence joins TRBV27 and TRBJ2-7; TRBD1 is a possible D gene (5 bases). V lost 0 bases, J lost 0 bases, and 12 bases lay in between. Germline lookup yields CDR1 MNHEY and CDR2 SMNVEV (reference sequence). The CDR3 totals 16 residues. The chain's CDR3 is CASSLSVLQVSYEQYF. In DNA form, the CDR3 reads TGTGCCAGCAGTTTATCGGTGTTACAGGTCTCCTACGAGCAGTACTTC.

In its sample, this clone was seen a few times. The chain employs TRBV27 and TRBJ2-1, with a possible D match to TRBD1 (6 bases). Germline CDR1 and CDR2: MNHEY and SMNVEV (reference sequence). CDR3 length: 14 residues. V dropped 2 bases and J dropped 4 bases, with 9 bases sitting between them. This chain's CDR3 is CASSLGGQYNEQFF. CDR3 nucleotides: TGTGCCAGCAGTTTAGGTGGACAGTACAATGAGCAGTTCTTC.

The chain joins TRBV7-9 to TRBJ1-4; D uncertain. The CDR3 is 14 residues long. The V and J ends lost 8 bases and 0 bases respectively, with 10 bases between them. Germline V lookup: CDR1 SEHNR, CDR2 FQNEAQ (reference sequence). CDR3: CASARQTTNEKLFF. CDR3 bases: TGTGCCAGCGCCCGACAAACAACTAATGAAAAACTGTTTTTT.

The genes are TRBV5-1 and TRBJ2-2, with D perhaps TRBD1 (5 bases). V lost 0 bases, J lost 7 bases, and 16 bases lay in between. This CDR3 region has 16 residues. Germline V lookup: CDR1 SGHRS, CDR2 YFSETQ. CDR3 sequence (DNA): TGCGCCAGCAGCTTGGAGGGGATCCAACTTCACGGGGAGCTGTTTTTT. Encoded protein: CASSLEGIQLHGELFF.

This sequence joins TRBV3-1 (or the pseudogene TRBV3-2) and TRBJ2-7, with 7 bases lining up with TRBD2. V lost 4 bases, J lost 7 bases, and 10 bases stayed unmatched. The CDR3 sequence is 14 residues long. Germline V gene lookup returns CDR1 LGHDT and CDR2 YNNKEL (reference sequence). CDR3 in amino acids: CASSLPSGKGEQYF. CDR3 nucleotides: TGTGCCAGCAGCCTCCCTAGCGGCAAGGGGGAGCAGTACTTC.

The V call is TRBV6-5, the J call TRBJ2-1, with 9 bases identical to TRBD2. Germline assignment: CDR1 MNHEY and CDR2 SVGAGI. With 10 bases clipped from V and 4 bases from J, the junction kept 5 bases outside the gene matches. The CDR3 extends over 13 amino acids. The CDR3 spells CATLAGVYNEQFF. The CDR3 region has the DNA TGTGCCACCTTAGCGGGGGTGTACAATGAGCAGTTCTTC.

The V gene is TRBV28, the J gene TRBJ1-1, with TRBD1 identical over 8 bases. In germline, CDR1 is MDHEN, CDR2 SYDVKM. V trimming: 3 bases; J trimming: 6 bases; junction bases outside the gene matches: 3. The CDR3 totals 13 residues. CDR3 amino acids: CASSFPTGAEAFF. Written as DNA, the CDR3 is TGTGCCAGCAGTTTCCCGACAGGGGCTGAAGCTTTCTTT. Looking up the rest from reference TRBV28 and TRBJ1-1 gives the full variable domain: DVKVTQSSRYLVKRTGEKVFLECVQDMDHENMFWYRQDPGLGLRLIYFSYDVKMKEKGDIPEGYSVSREKKERFSLILESASTNQTSMYLCASSFPTGAEAFFGQGTRLTVV.

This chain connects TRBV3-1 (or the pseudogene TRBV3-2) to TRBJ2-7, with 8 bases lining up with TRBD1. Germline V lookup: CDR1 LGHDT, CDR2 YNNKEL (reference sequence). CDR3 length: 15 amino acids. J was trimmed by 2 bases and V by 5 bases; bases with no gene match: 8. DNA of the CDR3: TGTGCCAGCAGCGAAACTGCAGGGGGCGCCTACGAGCAGTACTTC. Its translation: CASSETAGGAYEQYF.

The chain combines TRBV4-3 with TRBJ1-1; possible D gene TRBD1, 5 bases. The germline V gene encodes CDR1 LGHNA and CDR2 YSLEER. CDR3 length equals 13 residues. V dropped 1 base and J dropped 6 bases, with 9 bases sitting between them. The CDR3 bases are TGCGCCAGCAGCCAAGCTCGGGGGGCTGAAGCTTTCTTT. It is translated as CASSQARGAEAFF.

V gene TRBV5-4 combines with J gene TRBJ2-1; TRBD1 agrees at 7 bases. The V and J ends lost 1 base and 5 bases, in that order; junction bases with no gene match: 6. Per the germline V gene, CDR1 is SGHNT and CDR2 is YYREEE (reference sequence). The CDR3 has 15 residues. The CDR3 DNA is TGTGCCAGCAGCTTGCTGACAGGGTCGGACAATGAGCAGTTCTTC. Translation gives CASSLLTGSDNEQFF.

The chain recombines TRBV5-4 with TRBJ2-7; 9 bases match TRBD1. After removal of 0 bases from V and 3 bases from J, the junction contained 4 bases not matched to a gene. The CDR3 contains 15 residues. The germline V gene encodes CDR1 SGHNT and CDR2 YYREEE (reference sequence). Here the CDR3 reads CASSLGQGGYYEQYF. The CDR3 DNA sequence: TGTGCCAGCAGCTTGGGACAGGGGGGTTACTACGAGCAGTACTTC. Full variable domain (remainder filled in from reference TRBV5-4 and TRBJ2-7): ETGVTQSPTHLIKTRGQQVTLRCSSQSGHNTVSWYQQALGQGPQFIFQYYREEENGRGNFPPRFSGLQFPNYSSELNVNALELDDSALYLCASSLGQGGYYEQYFGPGTRLTVT.

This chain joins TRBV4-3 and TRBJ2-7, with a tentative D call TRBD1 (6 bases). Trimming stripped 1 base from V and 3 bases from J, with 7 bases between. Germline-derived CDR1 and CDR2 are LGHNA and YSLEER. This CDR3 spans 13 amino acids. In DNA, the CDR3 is TGCGCCAGCAGCCAAGCCAGGGGCTACGAGCAGTACTTC. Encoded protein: CASSQARGYEQYF.

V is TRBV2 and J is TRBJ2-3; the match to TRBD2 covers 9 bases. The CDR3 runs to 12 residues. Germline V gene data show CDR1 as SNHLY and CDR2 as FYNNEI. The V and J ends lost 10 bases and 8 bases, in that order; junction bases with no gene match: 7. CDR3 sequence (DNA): TGTGCCAAATCGGGACTAGCAGTTACGCAGTATTTT. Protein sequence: CAKSGLAVTQYF.

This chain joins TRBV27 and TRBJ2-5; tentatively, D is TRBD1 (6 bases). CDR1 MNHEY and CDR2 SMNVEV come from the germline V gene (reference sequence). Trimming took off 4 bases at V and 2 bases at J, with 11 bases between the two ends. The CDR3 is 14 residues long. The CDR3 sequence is CASSSQGGQETQYF. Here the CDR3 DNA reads TGTGCCAGCAGTTCACAGGGCGGTCAAGAGACCCAGTACTTC.

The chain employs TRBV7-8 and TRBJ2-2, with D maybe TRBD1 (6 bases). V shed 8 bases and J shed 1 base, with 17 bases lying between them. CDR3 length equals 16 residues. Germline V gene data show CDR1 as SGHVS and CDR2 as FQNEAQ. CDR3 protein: CASQSSRGLNTGELFF. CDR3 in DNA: TGTGCCAGCCAATCTTCCAGGGGCCTGAACACCGGGGAGCTGTTTTTT.

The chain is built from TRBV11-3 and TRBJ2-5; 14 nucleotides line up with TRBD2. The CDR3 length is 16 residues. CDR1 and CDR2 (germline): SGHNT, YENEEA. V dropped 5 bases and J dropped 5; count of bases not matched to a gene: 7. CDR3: CASSPGLAGVGETQYF. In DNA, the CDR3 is TGTGCCAGCAGCCCGGGACTAGCGGGAGTCGGTGAGACCCAGTACTTC.

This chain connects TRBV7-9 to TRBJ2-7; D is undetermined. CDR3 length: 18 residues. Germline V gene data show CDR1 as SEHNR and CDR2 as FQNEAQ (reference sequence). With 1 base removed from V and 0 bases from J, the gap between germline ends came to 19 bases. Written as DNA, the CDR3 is TGTGCCAGCAGCTTAGACAGCTCTCTCTTTGAAAGCTCCTACGAGCAGTACTTC. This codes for CASSLDSSLFESSYEQYF.

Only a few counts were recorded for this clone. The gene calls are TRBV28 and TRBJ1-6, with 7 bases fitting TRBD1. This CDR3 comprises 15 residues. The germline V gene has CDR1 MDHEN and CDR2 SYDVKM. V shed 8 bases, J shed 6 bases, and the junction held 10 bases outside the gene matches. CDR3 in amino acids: CASGARTGANSPLHF. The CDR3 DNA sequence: TGTGCCAGCGGGGCGAGGACAGGAGCTAATTCACCCCTCCACTTT.

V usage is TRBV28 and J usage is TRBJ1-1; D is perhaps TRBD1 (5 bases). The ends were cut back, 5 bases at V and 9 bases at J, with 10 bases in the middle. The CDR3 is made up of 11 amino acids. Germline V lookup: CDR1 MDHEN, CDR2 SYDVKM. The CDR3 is CASSTQGKAFF. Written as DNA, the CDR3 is TGTGCCAGCAGTACCCAGGGAAAAGCTTTCTTT. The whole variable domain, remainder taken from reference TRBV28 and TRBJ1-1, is DVKVTQSSRYLVKRTGEKVFLECVQDMDHENMFWYRQDPGLGLRLIYFSYDVKMKEKGDIPEGYSVSREKKERFSLILESASTNQTSMYLCASSTQGKAFFGQGTRLTVV.

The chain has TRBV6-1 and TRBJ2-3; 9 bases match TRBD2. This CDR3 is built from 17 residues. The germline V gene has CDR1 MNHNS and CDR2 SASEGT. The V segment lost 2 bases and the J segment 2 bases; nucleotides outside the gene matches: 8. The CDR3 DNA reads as TGTGCCAGCAGTGAATTTTCGGTAGCGGGAGCCACAGATACGCAGTATTTT. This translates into CASSEFSVAGATDTQYF.

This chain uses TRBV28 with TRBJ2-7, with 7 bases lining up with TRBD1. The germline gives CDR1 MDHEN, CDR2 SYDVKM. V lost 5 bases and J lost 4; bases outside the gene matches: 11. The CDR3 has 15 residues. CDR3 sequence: CASSVTGVAKYEQYF. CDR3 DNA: TGTGCCAGCAGTGTTACAGGGGTGGCAAAATACGAGCAGTACTTC.

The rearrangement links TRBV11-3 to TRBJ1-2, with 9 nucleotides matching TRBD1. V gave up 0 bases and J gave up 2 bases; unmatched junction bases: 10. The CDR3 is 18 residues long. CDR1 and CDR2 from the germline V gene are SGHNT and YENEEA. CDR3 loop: CASSLDDTGDRANYGYTF. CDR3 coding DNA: TGTGCCAGCAGCTTAGACGATACTGGGGACAGGGCCAACTATGGCTACACCTTC.

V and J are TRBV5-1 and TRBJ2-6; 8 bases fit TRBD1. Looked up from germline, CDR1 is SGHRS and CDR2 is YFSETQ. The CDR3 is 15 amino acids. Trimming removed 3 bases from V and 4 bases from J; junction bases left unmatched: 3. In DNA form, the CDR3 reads TGCGCCAGCAGCTCGACAGGGGCCGGGGCCAACGTCCTGACTTTC. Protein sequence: CASSSTGAGANVLTF.

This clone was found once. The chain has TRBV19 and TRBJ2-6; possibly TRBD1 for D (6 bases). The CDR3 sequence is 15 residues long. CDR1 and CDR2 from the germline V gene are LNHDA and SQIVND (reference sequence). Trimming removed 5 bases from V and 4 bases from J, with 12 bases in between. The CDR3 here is CASSDRTGGANVLTF. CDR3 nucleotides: TGTGCCAGTAGTGACAGGACGGGAGGGGCCAACGTCCTGACTTTC.

The CDR3 sequence: CASRFVNSPLHF. The CDR3 nucleotides read TGTGCCAGCAGATTCGTGAATTCACCCCTCCACTTT. This chain links TRBV2 with TRBJ1-6; unclear D gene. V was shortened by 6 bases and J by 7 bases, with 7 bases between the two germline ends. Looked up from germline, CDR1 is SNHLY and CDR2 is FYNNEI. The length of the CDR3 is 12 residues.

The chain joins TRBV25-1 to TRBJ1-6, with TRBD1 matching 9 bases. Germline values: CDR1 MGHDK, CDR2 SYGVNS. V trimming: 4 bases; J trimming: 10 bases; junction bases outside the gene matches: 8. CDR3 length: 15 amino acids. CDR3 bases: TGTGCCAGCAGTGGTACGACAGGGGGTGGGTCACCCCTCCACTTT. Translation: CASSGTTGGGSPLHF.

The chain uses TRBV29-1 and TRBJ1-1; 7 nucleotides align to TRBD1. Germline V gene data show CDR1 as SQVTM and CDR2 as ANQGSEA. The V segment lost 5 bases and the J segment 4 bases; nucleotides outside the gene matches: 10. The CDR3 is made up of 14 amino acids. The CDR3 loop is CSVRTDRVSTEAFF. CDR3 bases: TGCAGCGTTAGGACTGACAGGGTGAGCACTGAAGCTTTCTTT.

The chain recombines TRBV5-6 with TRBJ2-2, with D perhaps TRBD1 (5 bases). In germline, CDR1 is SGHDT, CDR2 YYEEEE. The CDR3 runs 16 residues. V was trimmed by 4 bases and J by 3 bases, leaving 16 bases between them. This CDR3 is CASSPNPGRDTGELFF. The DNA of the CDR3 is TGTGCCAGCAGCCCCAATCCGGGCAGGGACACCGGGGAGCTGTTTTTT. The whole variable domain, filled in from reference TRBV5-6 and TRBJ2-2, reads DAGVTQSPTHLIKTRGQQVTLRCSPKSGHDTVSWYQQALGQGPQFIFQYYEEEERQRGNFPDRFSGHQFPNYSSELNVNALLLGDSALYLCASSPNPGRDTGELFFGEGSRLTVL.

The CDR3 region is CASSYRQGASYGYTF. The CDR3 region has the DNA TGTGCCAGCAGTTACCGACAGGGGGCTAGCTATGGCTACACCTTC. The chain joins TRBV6-5 to TRBJ1-2; 10 nucleotides line up with TRBD1. Per the germline V gene, CDR1 is MNHEY and CDR2 is SVGAGI. CDR3 length: 15 residues. Losses at the gene ends were 2 bases for V and 4 bases for J; bases not matched to a gene: 4.

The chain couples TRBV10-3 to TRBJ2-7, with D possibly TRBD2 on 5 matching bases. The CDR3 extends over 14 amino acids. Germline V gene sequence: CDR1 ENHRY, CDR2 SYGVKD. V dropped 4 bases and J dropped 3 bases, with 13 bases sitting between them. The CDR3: CAISGQNGNYEQYF. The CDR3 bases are TGTGCCATCAGTGGTCAGAACGGGAACTACGAGCAGTACTTC.